This T cell receptor (beta chain) emerged from a study of CD8 T cells in ankylosing spondylitis. Study outcomes and limitations: The authors found the disease-linked clones to be CD8+ and relatively rare in peripheral blood.

With respect to this clonotype: Antigen unknown.

In TCRdb, the 5' RACE reads were re-called with MiXCR into one record per CDR3 protein. Here the sample spans around 230,000 distinct CDR3 sequences, around 8% being singletons. The CDR3 extends over 11 amino acids. This chain joins TRBV5-3 and TRBJ1-1; tentative D call: TRBD1 (5 bases). TRBV5-3 falls under the ORF class, with uncertain function. The sequenced material came from blood, either unsorted or a sorted T cell fraction (not recorded which). The TCR comes from a female donor with ankylosing spondylitis or in good health (not recorded which). DNA for the CDR3: TGTGCAGAATCTTGGGGGACTGAAGCTTTCTTT. Its translation is CAESWGTEAFF.